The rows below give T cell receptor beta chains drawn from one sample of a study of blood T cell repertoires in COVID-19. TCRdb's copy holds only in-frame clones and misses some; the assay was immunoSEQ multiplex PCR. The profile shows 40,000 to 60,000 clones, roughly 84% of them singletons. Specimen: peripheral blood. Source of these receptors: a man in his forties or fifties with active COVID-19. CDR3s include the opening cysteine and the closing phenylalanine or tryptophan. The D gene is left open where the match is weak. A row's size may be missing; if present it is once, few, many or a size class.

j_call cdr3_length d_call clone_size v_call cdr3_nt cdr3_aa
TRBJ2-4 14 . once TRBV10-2 TGCGCCAGCTCCGTGCGTGGAGCCAAAAACATTCAGTACTTC CASSVRGAKNIQYF
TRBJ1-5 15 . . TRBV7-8 TGTGCCAGCAGCTTAATAGGGGGAAGCAATCAGCCCCAGCATTTT CASSLIGGSNQPQHF
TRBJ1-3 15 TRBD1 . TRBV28 TGTGCCAGCACCGAACAGGGGGCGCGTGGAAACACCATATATTTT CASTEQGARGNTIYF
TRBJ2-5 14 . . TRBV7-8 TGTGCCAGCACCAGAGAGCAGGGGGGCGAGACCCAGTACTTC CASTREQGGETQYF
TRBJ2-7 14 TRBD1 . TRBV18 TGTGCCAGCTCTCCAACAGGGGACTCCTACGAGCAGTACTTC CASSPTGDSYEQYF
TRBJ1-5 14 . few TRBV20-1 TGCAGTGCTAGTGGACACGGTGACAATCAGCCCCAGCATTTT CSASGHGDNQPQHF
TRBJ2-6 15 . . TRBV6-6 TGTGCCAGCAGCCCTAGGTGGTCTGGGGCCAACGTCCTGACTTTC CASSPRWSGANVLTF
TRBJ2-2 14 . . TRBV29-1 TGCAGCGCAACTTGGGGGGTCGGGACCGGGGAGCTGTTTTTT CSATWGVGTGELFF
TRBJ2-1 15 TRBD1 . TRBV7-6 TGTGCCAGCAGCTTAGCACAGGGGGCTAGAAATGAGCAGTTCTTC CASSLAQGARNEQFF
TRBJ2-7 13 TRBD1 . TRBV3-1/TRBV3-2 TGTGCCAGCAGCCGATTGGACAGGCGCGAGCAGTACTTC CASSRLDRREQYF
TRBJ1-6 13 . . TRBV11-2 TGTGCCAGCAGTACAGAGTATAATTCACCCCTCCACTTT CASSTEYNSPLHF
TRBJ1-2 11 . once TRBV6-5 TGTGCCAGTAACAGCAACTATGGCTACACCTTC CASNSNYGYTF
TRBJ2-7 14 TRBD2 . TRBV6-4 TGTGCCAGCAGCGCCGGGGGGAGTTTCCACGAGCAGTACTTC CASSAGGSFHEQYF
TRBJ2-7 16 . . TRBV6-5 TGTGCCAGCAGTTCGGGGGGACATCAGGGGGCGTACGAGCAGTACTTC CASSSGGHQGAYEQYF
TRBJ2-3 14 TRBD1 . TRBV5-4 TGTGCCAGCAGCTCCTTGACAGGGGCAGATACGCAGTATTTT CASSSLTGADTQYF
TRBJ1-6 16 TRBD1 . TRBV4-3 TGCGCCAGCAGCCAGTCGGGACAGGGGGCGGATTCACCCCTCCACTTT CASSQSGQGADSPLHF
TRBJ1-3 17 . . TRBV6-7 TGTGCCAGCAGTTACCCCCGCGTGGAGAGATCTGGAAACACCATATATTTT CASSYPRVERSGNTIYF
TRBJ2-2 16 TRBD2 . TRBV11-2 TGTGCCTCAGGACCGCCTCGGGGGGGAAACACCGGGGAGCTGTTTTTT CASGPPRGGNTGELFF
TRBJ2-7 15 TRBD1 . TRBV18 TGTGCCAGCTCACCCGGGACAGCAACATCCTACGAGCAGTACTTC CASSPGTATSYEQYF
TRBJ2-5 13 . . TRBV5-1 TGCGCCAGCAGCTTTAGACTACAAGAGACCCAGTACTTC CASSFRLQETQYF
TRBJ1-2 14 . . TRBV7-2 TGTGCCAGCAGCCGCCCGGGGTCTAACTATGGCTACACCTTC CASSRPGSNYGYTF
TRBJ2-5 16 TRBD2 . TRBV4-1 TGCGCCAGCAGCCAAGAAAGCGGGGGGCCCCGAGAGACCCAGTACTTC CASSQESGGPRETQYF